Reported below is one T cell receptor (beta chain). This clone has only a few counts. It lacks a known antigen. It has no much larger one-base neighbor in the sample; base qualities were not kept. Each sample was amplified as two independent genomic DNA replicates: about 0.54 ug for blood and about 1.5 ug for tumor or normal breast. Following the manufacturer's instructions, the ImmunoSeq Intro kit was used to carry out TCRB sequencing on genomic DNA. Multiplex PCR ran 25 to 35 cycles with proprietary primers and spike-in control sequences for absolute quantification. Single-end 150-bp reads were used to sequence an 87-bp fragment spanning the CDR3 and the flanking V and J genes. Seven samples, each with two replicates, were multiplexed per lane of an Illumina MiSeq using version 3.0 chemistry. The authors' pipeline ran thus. The vendor's proprietary pipeline processed the raw data and merged both replicates into a single result for each sample. Clonotypes were defined as productive rearrangements sharing the V-gene family, CDR3 amino acid sequence and J-gene segment. Clonality was calculated as 1 minus the normalized Shannon entropy (Pielou evenness) of TCRB abundances. To estimate T cell density, the total number of templates was divided by the number of input cells, which was inferred from the amount of DNA input. Recon was used with default parameters to estimate total repertoire diversity and clonality. Clonotypes with over 0.1% abundance in tumor and at least 32-fold higher abundance in tumor than in normal breast were defined as tumor-enriched. Sourced from immuneACCESS, this table was stored by TCRdb with only in-frame sequences that have V and J called. A share of the clones is absent; for the studies checked, an unresolved V gene accounts for under half, and the remainder has no known explanation. V, J and clone size derive from that table, while D and trimming were established from the DNA sequence. This sample is represented by about 72,000 clones; around four fifths of them were singletons. The top ten clones comprise 3.5% of the sample.

This entry comes from a study of early stage breast cancer tumors (dated 2017 in TCRdb). For context, the study as a whole: Of the 15 to 20 invasive breast tumors, around twelve were found to be estrogen receptor-positive, progesterone receptor-positive and HER2-negative. A read coverage of roughly 10-fold per sample was achieved on average. Across all samples, a few million templates representing roughly 1 million unique clonotypes were detected. Of the approximately twelve ER+/PR+/HER2- tumors, eight were classified as invasive ductal carcinomas and four as invasive lobular carcinomas.

The study profiled bulk TCR beta-chain repertoires in matched peripheral blood, tumor and adjacent normal breast tissue taken from fewer than 20 patients with early-stage breast cancer. Before surgery, roughly 5-11 mL of whole blood was collected in EDTA tubes and processed within 2 hours. Peripheral blood mononuclear cells were isolated by Ficoll-Paque centrifugation in SepMate-50 tubes. PBMCs were cryopreserved in aliquots of roughly 1.9 to 4 million cells in about 90% FBS with around 10% DMSO and kept in liquid nitrogen. The Qiagen AllPrep DNA/RNA Mini kit was used for genomic DNA extraction. Study-wide findings and limitations: Compared with adjacent normal breast tissue, tumors had higher clonality and 2 to 3-fold greater T cell density. Enriched TCRB sequences shared across patients were found to be mostly commonly generated sequences that were unlikely to play an important role in the tumor microenvironment. The small cohort size prevented analysis by tumor subtype. Repertoires from blood and normal breast were more alike than repertoires from blood and tumor, and in about 85% of the 16 patients, comparing each tissue with blood separated tumor from normal. Sequencing bulk genomic DNA from unsorted cells could not capture chain pairing or functional markers like CD4, CD8 and FOXP3.

The TCR sequence derives from a person aged 55 to 69 with breast cancer. The specimen sequenced was blood.

The DNA is TGCGCCAGCAGCTATGACGGGACCTATGGCTACACCTTC. Its translation is CASSYDGTYGYTF. The rearranged chain carries TRBV4-1 and TRBJ1-2, and perhaps TRBD1 as D gene, on 5 matching bases. Including the terminal cysteine and phenylalanine, the CDR3 comprises 13 residues. Left in the record is the CDR3 DNA by itself, 39 bases read in frame from the first base. Looking up the germline V gene yields CDR1 MGHRA and CDR2 YSYEKL. Deletion took 5 bases off V and 4 bases off J, with a span of 11 bases between the germline ends.